This TCR beta chain was identified during a study of glioma-infiltrating T cells. Germline V CDR1 and CDR2: LGHNA, YSLEER. V lost 4 bases and J 2 bases, leaving 14 bases between the germline ends. The CDR3 consists of 16 residues. Study findings and constraints: Patients with low tissue-blood divergence carried a signature set of shared blood CDR3 motifs.

Comments on this clonotype: No antigen is known for it.

Amplification of TCR alpha and beta CDR3 regions from RNA used iRepertoire nested multiplex PCR. Input was roughly 85-450 ng of tissue mRNA or PBMC total RNA. TCRdb used MiXCR to reprocess the multiplex PCR reads, holding one entry per CDR3 protein. The sample has roughly 350,000 distinct CDR3 sequences, roughly 41% seen once. The chain is built from TRBV4-3 and TRBJ2-2; the D gene is possibly TRBD1 (7 bases). This clonotype was obtained from a human donor with low-grade glioma or glioblastoma, undergoing nonglioma brain surgery, or in good health (not recorded which). What was sequenced was glioma tissue, nonneoplastic brain tissue, or PBMCs (not recorded which). CDR3 residues: CASSPSGGLNTGELFF. The DNA for the CDR3 is TGCGCCAGCAGCCCTTCAGGGGGGCTCAACACCGGGGAGCTGTTTTTT.